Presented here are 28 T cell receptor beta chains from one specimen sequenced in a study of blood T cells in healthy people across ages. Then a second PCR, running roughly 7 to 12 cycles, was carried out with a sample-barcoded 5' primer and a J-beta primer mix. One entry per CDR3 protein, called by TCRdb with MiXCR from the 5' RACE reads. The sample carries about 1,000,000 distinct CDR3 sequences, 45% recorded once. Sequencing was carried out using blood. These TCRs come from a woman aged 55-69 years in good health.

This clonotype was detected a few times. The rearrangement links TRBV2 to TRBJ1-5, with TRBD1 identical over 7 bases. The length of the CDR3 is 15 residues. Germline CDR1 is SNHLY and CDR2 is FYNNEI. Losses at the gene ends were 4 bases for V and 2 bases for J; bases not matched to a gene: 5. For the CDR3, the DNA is TGTGCCAGCAGTGTAGCGGGACAGCGCAATCAGCCCCAGCATTTT. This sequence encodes CASSVAGQRNQPQHF. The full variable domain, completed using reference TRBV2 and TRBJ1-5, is EPEVTQTPSHQVTQMGQEVILRCVPISNHLYFYWYRQILGQKVEFLVSFYNNEISEKSEIFDDQFSVERPDGSNFTLKIRSTKLEDSAMYFCASSVAGQRNQPQHFGDGTRLSIL.

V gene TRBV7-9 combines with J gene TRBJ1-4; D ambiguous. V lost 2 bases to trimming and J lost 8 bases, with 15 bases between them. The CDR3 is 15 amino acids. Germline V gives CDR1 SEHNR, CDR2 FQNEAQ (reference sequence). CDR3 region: CASSLSAAQSEKLFF. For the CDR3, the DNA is TGTGCCAGCAGCTTATCGGCGGCCCAGAGCGAAAAACTGTTTTTT.

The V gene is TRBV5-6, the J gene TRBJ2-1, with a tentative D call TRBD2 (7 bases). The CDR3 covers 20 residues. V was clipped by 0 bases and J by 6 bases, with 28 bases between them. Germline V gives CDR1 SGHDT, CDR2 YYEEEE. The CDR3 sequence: CASSLASWLAEGGWSNEQFF. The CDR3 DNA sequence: TGTGCCAGCAGCTTGGCCTCATGGCTAGCAGAGGGGGGGTGGTCCAATGAGCAGTTCTTC.

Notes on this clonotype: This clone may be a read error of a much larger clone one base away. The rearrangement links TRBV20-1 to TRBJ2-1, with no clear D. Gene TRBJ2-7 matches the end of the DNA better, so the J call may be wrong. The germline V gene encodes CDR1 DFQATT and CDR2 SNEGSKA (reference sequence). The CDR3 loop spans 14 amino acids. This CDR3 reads CSAMRISSYNEQYF. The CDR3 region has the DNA TGCAGTGCTATGAGGATTAGCTCCTACAATGAGCAGTACTTC.

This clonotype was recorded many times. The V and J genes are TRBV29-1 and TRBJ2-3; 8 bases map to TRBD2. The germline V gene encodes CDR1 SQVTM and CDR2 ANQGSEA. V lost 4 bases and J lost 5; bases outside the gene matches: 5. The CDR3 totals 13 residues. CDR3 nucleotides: TGCAGCGTTGCCGGGACTAGTGGAGATACGCAGTATTTT. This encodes CSVAGTSGDTQYF.

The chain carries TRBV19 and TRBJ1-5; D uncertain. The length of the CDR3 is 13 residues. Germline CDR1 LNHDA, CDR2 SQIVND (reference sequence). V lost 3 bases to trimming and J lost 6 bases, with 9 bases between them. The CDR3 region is CASSISPSQPQHF. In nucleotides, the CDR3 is TGTGCCAGTAGTATCTCCCCCTCTCAGCCCCAGCATTTT.

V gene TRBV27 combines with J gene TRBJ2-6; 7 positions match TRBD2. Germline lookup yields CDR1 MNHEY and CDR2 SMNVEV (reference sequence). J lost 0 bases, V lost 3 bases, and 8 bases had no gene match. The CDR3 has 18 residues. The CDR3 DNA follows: TGTGCCAGCAGTTTTATAGCGGGCCAGCCCTCTGGGGCCAACGTCCTGACTTTC. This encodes CASSFIAGQPSGANVLTF.

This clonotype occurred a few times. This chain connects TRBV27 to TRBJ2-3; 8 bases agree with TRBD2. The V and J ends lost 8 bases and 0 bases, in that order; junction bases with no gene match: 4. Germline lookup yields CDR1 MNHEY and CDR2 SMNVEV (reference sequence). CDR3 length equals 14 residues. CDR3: CASWLAGSTDTQYF. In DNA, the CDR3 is TGTGCCAGCTGGTTAGCGGGGAGCACAGATACGCAGTATTTT.

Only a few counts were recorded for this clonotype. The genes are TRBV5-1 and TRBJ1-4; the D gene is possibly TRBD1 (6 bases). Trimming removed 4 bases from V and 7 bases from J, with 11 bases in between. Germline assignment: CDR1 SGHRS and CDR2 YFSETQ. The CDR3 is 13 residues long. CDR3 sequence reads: CASSLNRAEKLFF. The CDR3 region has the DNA TGCGCCAGCAGCCTGAACAGGGCTGAAAAACTGTTTTTT. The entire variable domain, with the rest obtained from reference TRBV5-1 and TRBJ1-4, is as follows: KAGVTQTPRYLIKTRGQQVTLSCSPISGHRSVSWYQQTPGQGLQFLFEYFSETQRNKGNFPGRFSGRQFSNSRSEMNVSTLELGDSALYLCASSLNRAEKLFFGSGTQLSVL.

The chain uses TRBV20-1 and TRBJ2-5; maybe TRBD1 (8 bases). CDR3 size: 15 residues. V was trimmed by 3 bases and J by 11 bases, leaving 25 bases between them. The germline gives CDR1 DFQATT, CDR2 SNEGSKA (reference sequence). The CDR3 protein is CSASPQGGGYNEQYF. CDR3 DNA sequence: TGCAGTGCTAGCCCACAGGGGGGGGGGTATAATGAGCAGTACTTC.

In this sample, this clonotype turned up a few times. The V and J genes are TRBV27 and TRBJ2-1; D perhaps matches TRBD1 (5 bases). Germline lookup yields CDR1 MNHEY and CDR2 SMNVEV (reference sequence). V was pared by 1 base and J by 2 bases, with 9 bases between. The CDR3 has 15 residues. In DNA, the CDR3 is TGTGCCAGCAGTTTATTACAGGCCACCTACAATGAGCAGTTCTTC. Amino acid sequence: CASSLLQATYNEQFF.

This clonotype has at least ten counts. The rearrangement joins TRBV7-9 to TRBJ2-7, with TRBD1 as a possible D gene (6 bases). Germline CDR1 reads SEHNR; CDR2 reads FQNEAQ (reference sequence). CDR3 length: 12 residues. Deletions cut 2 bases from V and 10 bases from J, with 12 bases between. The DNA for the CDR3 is TGTGCCAGCAGCTTAATTCGACAGGCCCAGTACTTC. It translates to CASSLIRQAQYF.

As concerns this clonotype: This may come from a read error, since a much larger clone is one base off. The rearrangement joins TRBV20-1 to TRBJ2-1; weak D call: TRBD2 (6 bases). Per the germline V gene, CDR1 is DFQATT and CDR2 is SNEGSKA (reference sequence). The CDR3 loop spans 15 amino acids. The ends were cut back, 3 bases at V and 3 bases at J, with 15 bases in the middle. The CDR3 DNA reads TGCAGTGCTAGGGGGGGAGCGAGACTCTACAATGAGCAGTTCTTC. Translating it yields CSARGGARLYNEQFF.

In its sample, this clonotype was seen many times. The CDR3 nucleotides are TGCGCCAGCAGCTTGGAAAGGTGGGTGGATGAGCAGTTCTTC. Its protein product is CASSLERWVDEQFF. This chain uses TRBV5-1 with TRBJ2-1; no definite D call. This CDR3 comprises 14 residues. Germline V gene lookup returns CDR1 SGHRS and CDR2 YFSETQ. V gave up 0 bases and J gave up 8 bases, with 12 bases separating them. The full variable domain, completed using reference TRBV5-1 and TRBJ2-1, is KAGVTQTPRYLIKTRGQQVTLSCSPISGHRSVSWYQQTPGQGLQFLFEYFSETQRNKGNFPGRFSGRQFSNSRSEMNVSTLELGDSALYLCASSLERWVDEQFFGPGTRLTVL.

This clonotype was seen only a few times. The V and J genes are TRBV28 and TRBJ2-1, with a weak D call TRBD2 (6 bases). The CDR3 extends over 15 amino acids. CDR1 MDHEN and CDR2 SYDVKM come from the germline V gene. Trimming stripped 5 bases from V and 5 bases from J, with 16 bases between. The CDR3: CASSAHEAGNNEQFF. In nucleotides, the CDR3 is TGTGCCAGCAGTGCCCACGAGGCGGGAAACAATGAGCAGTTCTTC. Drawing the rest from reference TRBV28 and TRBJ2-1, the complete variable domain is DVKVTQSSRYLVKRTGEKVFLECVQDMDHENMFWYRQDPGLGLRLIYFSYDVKMKEKGDIPEGYSVSREKKERFSLILESASTNQTSMYLCASSAHEAGNNEQFFGPGTRLTVL.

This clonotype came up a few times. The CDR3 DNA reads TGTGCCAGCAGTTCACAGGCAACTAGCACAGATACGCAGTATTTT. Translation: CASSSQATSTDTQYF. The chain joins TRBV2 to TRBJ2-3, with TRBD1 as a possible D gene (5 bases). Germline CDR1 reads SNHLY; CDR2 reads FYNNEI. The CDR3 extends over 15 amino acids. The V end lost 5 bases, the J end lost 0 bases, and 12 bases lay between the germline ends. Full variable domain (outside the CDR3, taken from reference TRBV2 and TRBJ2-3): EPEVTQTPSHQVTQMGQEVILRCVPISNHLYFYWYRQILGQKVEFLVSFYNNEISEKSEIFDDQFSVERPDGSNFTLKIRSTKLEDSAMYFCASSSQATSTDTQYFGPGTRLTVL.

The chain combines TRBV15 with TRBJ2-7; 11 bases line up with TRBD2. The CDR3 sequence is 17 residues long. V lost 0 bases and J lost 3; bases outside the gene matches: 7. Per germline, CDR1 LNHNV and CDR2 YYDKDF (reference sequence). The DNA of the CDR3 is TGTGCCACCAGCAGAGACAATCCGGGACTAGCGGACTACGAGCAGTACTTC. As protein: CATSRDNPGLADYEQYF. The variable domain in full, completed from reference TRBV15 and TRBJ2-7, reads DAMVIQNPRYQVTQFGKPVTLSCSQTLNHNVMYWYQQKSSQAPKLLFHYYDKDFNNEADTPDNFQSRRPNTSFCFLDIRSPGLGDTAMYLCATSRDNPGLADYEQYFGPGTRLTVT.

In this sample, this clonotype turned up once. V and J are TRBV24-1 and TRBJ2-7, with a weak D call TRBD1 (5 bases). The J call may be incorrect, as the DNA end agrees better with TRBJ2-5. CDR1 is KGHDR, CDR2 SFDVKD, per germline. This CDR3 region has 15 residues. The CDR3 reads CATSDAGNLQETQYF. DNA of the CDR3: TGTGCCACCAGTGACGCAGGGAACCTACAAGAGACCCAGTACTTC.

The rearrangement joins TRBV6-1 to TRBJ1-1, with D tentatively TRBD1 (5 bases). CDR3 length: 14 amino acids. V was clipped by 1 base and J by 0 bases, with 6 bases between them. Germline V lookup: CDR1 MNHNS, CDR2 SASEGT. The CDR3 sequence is CASSEVTVNTEAFF. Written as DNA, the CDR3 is TGTGCCAGCAGTGAAGTGACAGTGAACACTGAAGCTTTCTTT.

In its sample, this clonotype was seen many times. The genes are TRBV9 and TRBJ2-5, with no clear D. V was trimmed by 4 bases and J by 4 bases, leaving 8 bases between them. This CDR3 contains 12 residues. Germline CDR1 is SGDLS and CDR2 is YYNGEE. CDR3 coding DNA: TGTGCCAGCAGCCCCACGGGAGAGACCCAGTACTTC. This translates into CASSPTGETQYF.

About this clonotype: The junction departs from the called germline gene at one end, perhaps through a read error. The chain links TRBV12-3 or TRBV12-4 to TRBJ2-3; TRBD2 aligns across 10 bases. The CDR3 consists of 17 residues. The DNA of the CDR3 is TGTGCCGGCAGACCCCGAGCGGGAGGGCTTGGTTGGGATACGCAGTATTTT. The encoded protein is CAGRPRAGGLGWDTQYF.

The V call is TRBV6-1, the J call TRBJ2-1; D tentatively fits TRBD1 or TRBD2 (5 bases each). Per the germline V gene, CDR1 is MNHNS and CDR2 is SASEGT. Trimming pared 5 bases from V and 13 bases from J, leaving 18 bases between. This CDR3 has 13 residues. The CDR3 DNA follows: TGTGCCAGCAGTAACCTGGGACCCACGGAACAGTTCTTC. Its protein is CASSNLGPTEQFF.

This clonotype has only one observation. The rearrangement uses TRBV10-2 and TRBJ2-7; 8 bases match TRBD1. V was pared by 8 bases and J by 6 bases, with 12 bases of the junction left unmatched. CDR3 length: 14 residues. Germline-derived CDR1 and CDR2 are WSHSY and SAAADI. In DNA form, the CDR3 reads TGCGCCAGCTCTCTGGACAGGGTAGTTTCCGAGCAGTACTTC. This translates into CASSLDRVVSEQYF.

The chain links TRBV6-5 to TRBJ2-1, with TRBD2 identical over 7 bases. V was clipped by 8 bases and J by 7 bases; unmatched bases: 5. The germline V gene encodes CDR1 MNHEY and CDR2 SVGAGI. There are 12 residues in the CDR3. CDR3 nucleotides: TGTGCCAGCGCAGCGGGGAGTAATGAGCAGTTCTTC. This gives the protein CASAAGSNEQFF.

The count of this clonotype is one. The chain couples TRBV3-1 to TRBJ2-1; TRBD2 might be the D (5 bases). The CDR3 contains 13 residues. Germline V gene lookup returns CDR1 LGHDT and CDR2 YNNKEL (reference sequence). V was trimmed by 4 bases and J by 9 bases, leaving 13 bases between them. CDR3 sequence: CASSPSQAGEQFF. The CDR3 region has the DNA TGTGCCAGCAGCCCTAGTCAGGCGGGTGAGCAGTTCTTC.

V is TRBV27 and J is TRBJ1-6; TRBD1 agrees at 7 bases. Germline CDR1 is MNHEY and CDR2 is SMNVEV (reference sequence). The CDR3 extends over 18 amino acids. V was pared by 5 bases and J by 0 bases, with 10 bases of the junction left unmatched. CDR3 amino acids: CASSLTGGQSSYNSPLHF. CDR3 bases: TGTGCCAGCAGTCTTACCGGGGGACAGAGCTCCTATAATTCACCCCTCCACTTT.

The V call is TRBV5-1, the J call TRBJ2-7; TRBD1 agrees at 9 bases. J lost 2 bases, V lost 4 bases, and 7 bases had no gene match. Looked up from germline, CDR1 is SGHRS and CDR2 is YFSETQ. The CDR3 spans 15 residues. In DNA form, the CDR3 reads TGCGCCAGCAGCGACCCGGGACAGGGTCCCTACGAGCAGTACTTC. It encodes CASSDPGQGPYEQYF.

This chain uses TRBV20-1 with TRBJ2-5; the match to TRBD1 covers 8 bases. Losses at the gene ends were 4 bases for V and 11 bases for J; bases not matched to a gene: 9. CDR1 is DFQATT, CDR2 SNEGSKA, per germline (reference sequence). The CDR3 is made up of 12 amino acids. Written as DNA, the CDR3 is TGCAGTGCTACAGGACAGGGAAACGTTCAGTACTTC. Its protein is CSATGQGNVQYF.